This T cell receptor (beta chain) was found in a study of OX40 agonist ivuxolimab in advanced cancers. Study outcomes and limitations: With doses of 0.1 to 3.0 mg/kg, CD4+ and CD8+ blood T cells had undergone clonal expansion by week 6.

Regarding this clone: Its antigen is as yet unknown.

The cohort excluded patients with autoimmune disease history or systemic immunosuppression. TCRdb's table, derived via immunoSEQ multiplex PCR, lists solely in-frame clones and lacks some. The sample has tens of thousands of clones, roughly 84% seen once. CDR3 size: 15 residues. Per germline, CDR1 LNHDA and CDR2 SQIVND (reference sequence). V gave up 1 base and J gave up 6 bases, with 12 bases separating them. V usage is TRBV19 and J usage is TRBJ2-2; possible D gene TRBD2, 5 bases. The TCR comes from an adult with an advanced solid tumor such as melanoma, head and neck, liver or kidney cancer. This material consisted of CD4+ or CD8+ T cells sorted from blood, taken in a trial of the OX40 agonist ivuxolimab. In DNA form, the CDR3 reads TGTGCCAGTAGTATAGGGGCGGGTTGGGCCGGGGAGCTGTTTTTT. This sequence encodes CASSIGAGWAGELFF.